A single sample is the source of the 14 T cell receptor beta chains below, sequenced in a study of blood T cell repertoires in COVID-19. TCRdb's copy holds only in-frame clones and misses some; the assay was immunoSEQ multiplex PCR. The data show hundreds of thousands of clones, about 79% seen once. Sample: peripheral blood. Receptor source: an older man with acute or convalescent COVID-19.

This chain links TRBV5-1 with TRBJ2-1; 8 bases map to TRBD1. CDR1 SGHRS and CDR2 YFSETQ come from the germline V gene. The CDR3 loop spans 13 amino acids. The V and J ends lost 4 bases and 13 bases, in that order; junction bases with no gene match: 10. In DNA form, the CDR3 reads TGCGCCAGCAGCACTCTAACGACAGGGGAACAGTTCTTC. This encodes CASSTLTTGEQFF.

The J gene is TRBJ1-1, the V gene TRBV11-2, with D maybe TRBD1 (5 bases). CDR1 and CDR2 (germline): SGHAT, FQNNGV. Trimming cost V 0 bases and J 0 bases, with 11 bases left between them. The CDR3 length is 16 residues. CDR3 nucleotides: TGTGCCAGCAGCTTAGATTGGGGGGAGGTGAACACTGAAGCTTTCTTT. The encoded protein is CASSLDWGEVNTEAFF.

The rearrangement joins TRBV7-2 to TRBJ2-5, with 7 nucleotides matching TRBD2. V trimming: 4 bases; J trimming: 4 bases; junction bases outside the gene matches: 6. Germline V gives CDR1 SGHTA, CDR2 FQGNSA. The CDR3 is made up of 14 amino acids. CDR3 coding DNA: TGTGCCAGCAGCTCCCAGTGGGAGGGAGAGACCCAGTACTTC. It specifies CASSSQWEGETQYF.

The CDR3 reads CASGTGELQYF. The CDR3 nucleotides are TGTGCTAGTGGGACGGGGGAACTCCAGTACTTC. V is TRBV12-5 and J is TRBJ2-5; possible D gene TRBD2, 6 bases. Per the germline V gene, CDR1 is LGHNT and CDR2 is FRNRAP. CDR3 size: 11 residues. Between the trimmed V and J ends, which lost 6 bases and 10 bases, there was a span of 12 bases. The entire variable domain, with the rest obtained from reference TRBV12-5 and TRBJ2-5, is as follows: DARVTQTPRHKVTEMGQEVTMRCQPILGHNTVFWYRQTMMQGLELLAYFRNRAPLDDSGMPKDRFSAEMPDATLATLKIQPSEPRDSAVYFCASGTGELQYFGPGTRLLVL.

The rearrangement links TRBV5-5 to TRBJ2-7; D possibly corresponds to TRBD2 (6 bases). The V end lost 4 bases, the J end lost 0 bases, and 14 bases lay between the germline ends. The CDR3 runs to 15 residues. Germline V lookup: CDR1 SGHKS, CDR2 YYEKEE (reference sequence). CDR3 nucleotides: TGTGCCAGCAGCCTTGGGACTCATAGCTCCTACGAGCAGTACTTC. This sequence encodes CASSLGTHSSYEQYF.

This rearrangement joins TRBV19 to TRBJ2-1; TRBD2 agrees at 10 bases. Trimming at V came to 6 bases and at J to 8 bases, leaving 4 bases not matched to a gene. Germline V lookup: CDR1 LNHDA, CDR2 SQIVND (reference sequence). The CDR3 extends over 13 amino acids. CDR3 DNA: TGTGCCAGTAGGGCTAGCGGGAGCGATGAGCAGTTCTTC. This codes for CASRASGSDEQFF.

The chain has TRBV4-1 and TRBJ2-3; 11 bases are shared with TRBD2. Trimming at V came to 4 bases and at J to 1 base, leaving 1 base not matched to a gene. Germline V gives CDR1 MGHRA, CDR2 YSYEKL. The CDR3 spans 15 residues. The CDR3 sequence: CASSPGLAGTDTQYF. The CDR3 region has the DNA TGCGCCAGCAGCCCGGGACTAGCGGGCACAGATACGCAGTATTTT.

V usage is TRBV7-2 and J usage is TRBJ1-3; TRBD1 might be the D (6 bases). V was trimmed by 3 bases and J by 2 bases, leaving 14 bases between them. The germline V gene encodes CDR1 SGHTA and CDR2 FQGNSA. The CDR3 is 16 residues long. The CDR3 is CASSFLQGSTGNTIYF. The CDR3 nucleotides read TGTGCCAGCAGCTTCTTACAGGGATCTACTGGAAACACCATATATTTT.

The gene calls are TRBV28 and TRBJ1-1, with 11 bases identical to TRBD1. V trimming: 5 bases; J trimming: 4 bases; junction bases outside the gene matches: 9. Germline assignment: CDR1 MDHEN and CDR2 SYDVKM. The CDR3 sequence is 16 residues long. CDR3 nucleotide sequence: TGTGCCAGCAGTCCCCCCTTCGGACAGGGGGCCACTGAAGCTTTCTTT. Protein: CASSPPFGQGATEAFF.

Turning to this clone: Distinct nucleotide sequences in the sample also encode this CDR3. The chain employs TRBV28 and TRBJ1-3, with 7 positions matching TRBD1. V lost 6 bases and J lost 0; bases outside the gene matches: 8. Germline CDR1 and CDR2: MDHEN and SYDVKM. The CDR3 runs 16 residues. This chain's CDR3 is CASRQGTVNSGNTIYF. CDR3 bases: TGTGCCAGCAGACAGGGGACAGTTAACTCTGGAAACACCATATATTTT.

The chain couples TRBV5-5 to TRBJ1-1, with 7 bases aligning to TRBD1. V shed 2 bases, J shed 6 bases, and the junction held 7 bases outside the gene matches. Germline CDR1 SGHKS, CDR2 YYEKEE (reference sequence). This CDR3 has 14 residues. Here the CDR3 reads CASSFDRESAEAFF. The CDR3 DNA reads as TGTGCCAGCAGCTTTGACAGGGAATCGGCTGAAGCTTTCTTT. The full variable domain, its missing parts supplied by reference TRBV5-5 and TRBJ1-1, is DAGVTQSPTHLIKTRGQQVTLRCSPISGHKSVSWYQQVLGQGPQFIFQYYEKEERGRGNFPDRFSARQFPNYSSELNVNALLLGDSALYLCASSFDRESAEAFFGQGTRLTVV.

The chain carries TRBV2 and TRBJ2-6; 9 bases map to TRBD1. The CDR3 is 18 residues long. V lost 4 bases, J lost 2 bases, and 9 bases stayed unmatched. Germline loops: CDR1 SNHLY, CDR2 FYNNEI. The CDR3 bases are TGTGCCAGCAGTGGATATGGGACAGGGCCTCCTGGGGCCAACGTCCTGACTTTC. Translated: CASSGYGTGPPGANVLTF.

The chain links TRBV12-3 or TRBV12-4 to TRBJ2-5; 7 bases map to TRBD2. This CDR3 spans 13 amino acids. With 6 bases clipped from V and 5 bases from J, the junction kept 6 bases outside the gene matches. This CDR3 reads CASRYGGGETQYF. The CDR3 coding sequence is TGTGCCAGCAGATACGGGGGAGGGGAGACCCAGTACTTC.

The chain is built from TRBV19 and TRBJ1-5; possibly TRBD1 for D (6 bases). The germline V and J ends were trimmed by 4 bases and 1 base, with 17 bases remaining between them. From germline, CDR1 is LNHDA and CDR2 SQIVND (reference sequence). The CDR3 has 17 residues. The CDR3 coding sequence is TGTGCCAGTAGTACCCCCTACGGGGGGCGAAGCAATCAGCCCCAGCATTTT. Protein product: CASSTPYGGRSNQPQHF.